This TCR beta chain was documented in a study of cytomegalovirus exposure and HLA in healthy donors (TCRdb year 2017). About the full investigation: According to an earlier analysis of a few hundred of the donors, 150 million to 200 million T cells yielded roughly 100 million unique TCR beta sequences and more than 250 Gb of sequence data. The study combined high-throughput TCR immunosequencing, statistical association of individual TCRs with disease status, and machine learning to predict cytomegalovirus infection status. A later genetic analysis took genome-wide SNP genotypes for about three fifths of the roughly 670 donors and used that subset as a discovery cohort. Of the roughly 410 genotyped donors, roughly 80% were placed in the genetic ancestry cluster associated with self-reported Caucasian donors. On average, about 200,000 unique TCR beta nucleotide sequences were sequenced per donor among roughly 430 genotyped donors of the cohort, with roughly 20% of those sequences being non-productive. Roughly 310 gigabases of sequencing data and approximately 93 million unique TCR sequences were included in an early release covering around 600 HLA-typed donors. To study patterns of TCR occurrence, a later analysis re-analyzed previously published TCR beta repertoires from 666 donors and added high-resolution HLA genotyping. HLA typing covered class I and class II loci at four-digit resolution. Along with the approximately 650-subject first cohort, a separate validation cohort of around 120 different subjects was used. Typing coverage differed by locus: A, B, C, DRB1 and DQB1 were typed in about 620-640 donors, DQA1 in 522, DPA1 in some 600, and DPB1 in just under 490. A few DR-DQ haplotypes were handled as single units for association and clustering because linkage in the cohort was strong. Every repertoire in the discovery cohort had been generated on one and the same sequencing platform. Rather than drawing on any new phenotypic data, the later analysis identified candidate immune exposures from TCR beta sequences and the way those sequences occurred across donors. An earlier analysis of 587 of the donors used high-throughput TCR beta sequencing to judge whether each TCR beta V gene segment behaved as functional or pseudogenic. Donor age, sex, ethnicity and CMV serostatus were collected together with the repertoire data. The study profiled the T cell repertoires of more than 500 subjects by immunosequencing and related them to cytomegalovirus serostatus. The study aimed to test whether cataloging public T cell receptors could reveal signatures of past pathogen exposure. Summary of the overall study and its limitations: Assigning TCR associations to individual alleles was difficult when HLA alleles, especially DR and DQ, strongly co-occurred. About 15 rarely observed V segments, including chromosome 9 orphons, were excluded from the earlier analysis of about 600 of the donors because counts were too low. A group of highly shared sequence variants was considered likely to be a technical artifact of the sequencing pipeline. A later analysis found that most CMV-associated TCR beta chains appeared HLA-restricted, with HLA associations seemingly driven largely by CMV exposure. Immune exposure information for the cohort was limited to CMV serostatus. Because HLA typing was missing for some donors at each locus, association tests included only the typed subset. In vitro tests confirmed that a few of the cytomegalovirus-associated TCR beta chains recognize cytomegalovirus antigens. The presence/absence analyses assumed that sequencing depth was roughly uniform across donors, and that assumption may not be true. An earlier analysis of around 500 of the donors showed that most TCR beta V segments appeared in productive rearrangements either about 90% or about 30% of the time, which broadly matched IMGT annotations. In a later genetic analysis, a missense DCLRE1C variant was associated with V-gene and J-gene trimming of TCR beta chains, and the association was replicated in an independent cohort. According to a later analysis, TCR association rates differed among HLA loci, with DRB1 alleles showing the most associated TCRs and HLA-C alleles showing the fewest. The cohort was sequenced for TCR beta chains only, and without alpha or paired-chain data the features that could be detected were limited. According to a later genetic analysis, donors in an Asian-associated ancestry cluster had fewer N-insertions in productive TCRs than the roughly 670-donor mean. A later analysis found that HLA-associated TCR beta chains were more clonally expanded and had lower generation probabilities than equally common non-associated chains. According to the authors, the approach could potentially be generalized to other disease states and immunological phenotypes. The classifier was reported to diagnose cytomegalovirus status with high specificity and sensitivity in both the original cohort and the validation cohort. According to a later analysis, parvovirus B19, influenza, CMV and Epstein-Barr virus appeared linked to several top co-occurrence clusters. Linkage disequilibrium might explain the correlated functional status among segregating V segments, but an unknown experimental factor could not be ruled out. Most TCR sequences were seen in very few donors, while some public TCRs were found in many individuals. A further reported finding was that TCR beta sequences accurately predicted the HLA-A and HLA-B alleles for most subjects in the first cohort. Some IMGT-functional V segments, including TRBV6-2 and TRBV6-3, could not be told apart with the 87-base-pair reads, so those segments were excluded. In the study, 164 TCR beta chains were listed as associated with cytomegalovirus. Specific HLA alleles were associated with 15,000 to 20,000 TCR beta sequences at a false discovery rate of 0.05 in a later analysis.

V was cut back by 6 bases and J by 6 bases, leaving a gap of 17 bases between them. The cysteine opens and the phenylalanine closes a CDR3 of 14 amino acids. Kept here is only the CDR3 DNA, which spans 42 bases and is read in frame from base 1. Based on the germline V gene, the CDR1 and CDR2 sequences are SQVTM and ANQGSEA. As concerns this clone: There is no known antigen for this receptor. No quality values exist for individual bases; no much larger clone is one base distant.

The method was the immunoSEQ multiplex PCR assay. A mixture of 60 forward primers for TCR Vbeta segments and 13 reverse primers for TCR Jbeta segments was used in the multiplex PCR. Amplification of the CDR3 region of rearranged TCR beta genes was performed with a multiplex PCR assay on genomic DNA. The amplified TCR beta libraries were sequenced on the Illumina HiSeq System as 87-base-pair reads. From the authors' description of their analysis: Across the roughly 670 repertoires, a later analysis counted approximately 83 million unique TCR beta chains, roughly 11 million of which were shared by at least two donors. Raw reads were error-corrected and collapsed into unique sequences with a nearest-neighbor algorithm that merged closely related sequences to remove PCR and sequencing errors. Alignment of CDR3 sequences to IMGT reference sequences was used to assign V, D and J gene segments. For a sequence to be retained, a match of at least six nucleotides to both a V gene segment and a J gene segment was required. Rearrangements were called productive when the CDR3 lacked stop codons and stayed in frame with V and J; all others were non-productive. CDR3 was defined according to IMGT convention as the region running from the second conserved V-encoded cysteine to the conserved J-encoded phenylalanine. The earlier analysis of some 600 of the donors excluded sequences that lacked an unambiguous match to a single V gene segment. An earlier analysis of some 610 of the donors called V segments functional above 56.7% productive rearrangements and segregating when the between-donor standard deviation exceeded 5%. To diagnose cytomegalovirus status from the catalog of TCR beta chain sequences, a statistical classification framework was built. V and J gene assignment, in a later analysis, came from comparing TCR nucleotide sequences with IMGT/GENE-DB human TR gene sequences. The TCRdist pipeline was used in a later analysis to assign CDR3 sequences and most-parsimonious VDJ recombination scenarios. A later analysis defined each TCR beta chain by its CDR3 amino acid sequence plus V-gene family, and excluded reads lacking a unique V-gene family. To address suspected cross-contamination and a sequencing artifact, a later analysis removed 592 highly shared, low-generation-probability nucleotide sequences. In a later analysis, a clonal expansion index was calculated for each public chain from normalized within-repertoire ranks of inferred template counts. Generation probabilities in a later analysis came from a VDJ recombination model fitted to out-of-frame rearrangements, and those results were checked against IGoR. A later analysis scored TCR-TCR, TCR-HLA and TCR-CMV co-occurrence with hypergeometric tests, applying a repertoire-size bias correction to TCR pairs. In a later analysis, false discovery rates were estimated by permuting HLA or CMV assignments 20 times. In a later analysis, co-occurring TCRs were grouped using DBSCAN, with TCRdist sequence similarity added in when clustering inside HLA-allele-positive subsets. Co-occurrence clustering excluded repertoires with fewer than 30,000 or more than 120,000 public chains, plus five with anomalous nucleotide sharing. Entries here come from immuneACCESS through TCRdb and include only in-frame sequences with V and J called. Some clones fail to appear in such tables; in the studies checked, an unresolved V gene covers under half of the shortfall, and the cause of the remainder is unknown. Clonal size and the V and J genes are those of that table, whereas D and trimming came from the DNA. A total of some 150,000 clones appear in this sample, 65% to 85% of them only once. In total, the top ten clones hold about 5.6% of the sample.

The cohort comprised hundreds of healthy bone marrow donors. At the time of sampling, all cohort members were nominally healthy, though unrecorded immune exposures were likely present. The donor tested CMV seropositive, placing the donor among the roughly 300 seropositive members of the cohort. A peripheral blood sample was collected from each donor, and TCR beta sequencing was performed on peripheral blood mononuclear cells. Genomic DNA extraction from the blood cell samples was performed with the Qiagen DNeasy Blood Extraction Kit. The TCR sequence derives from a woman between 35 and 50 years old in good health and CMV-seropositive. The material sequenced was PBMCs. The chain was built from TRBV29-1 and TRBJ2-2; too little of a D gene remains to name it. The nucleotide sequence is given as TGCAGCGTCCTCCTAGTGCGGCATCCCGGGGAGCTGTTTTTT. It translates as CSVLLVRHPGELFF.